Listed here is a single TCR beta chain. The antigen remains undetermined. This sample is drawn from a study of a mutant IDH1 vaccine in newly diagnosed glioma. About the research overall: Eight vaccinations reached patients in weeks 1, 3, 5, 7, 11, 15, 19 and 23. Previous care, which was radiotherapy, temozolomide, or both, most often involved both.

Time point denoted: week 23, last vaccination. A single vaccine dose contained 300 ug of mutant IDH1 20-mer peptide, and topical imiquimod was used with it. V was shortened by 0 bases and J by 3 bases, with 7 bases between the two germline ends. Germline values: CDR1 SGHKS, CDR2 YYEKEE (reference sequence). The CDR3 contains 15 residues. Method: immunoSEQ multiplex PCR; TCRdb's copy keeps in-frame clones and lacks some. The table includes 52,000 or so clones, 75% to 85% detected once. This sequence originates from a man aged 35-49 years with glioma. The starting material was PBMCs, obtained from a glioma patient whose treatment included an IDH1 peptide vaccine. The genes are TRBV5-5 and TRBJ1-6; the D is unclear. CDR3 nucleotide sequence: TGTGCCAGCAGCTTGGACAGTTTCTATAATTCACCCCTCCACTTT. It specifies CASSLDSFYNSPLHF.